The 15 T cell receptor beta chains presented below share a single source sample, sequenced in a study of T cells in Graves' hyperthyroidism and ophthalmopathy. The investigators amplified TCR beta CDR3 regions from RNA transcripts. The HTBI set primed first-round TCR CDR3 RT-PCR. TCRdb processed the multiplex PCR reads anew with MiXCR; each CDR3 protein has one entry. The sample carries 380,000 or so distinct CDR3 sequences, roughly 13% recorded once. What was sequenced was blood. These receptors all stem from a man aged 25 to 40 with Graves' hyperthyroidism that later progressed to Graves' ophthalmopathy.

The chain couples TRBV20-1 to TRBJ2-3; D is undetermined. This CDR3 region has 14 residues. V gave up 1 base and J gave up 0 bases, with 8 bases separating them. Germline-derived CDR1 and CDR2 are DFQATT and SNEGSKA (reference sequence). The DNA of the CDR3 is TGCAGTGCTAGAGCCCGGGCAAGCACAGATACGCAGTATTTT. Translation gives CSARARASTDTQYF.

This clonotype was seen more than once but under ten times. The chain links TRBV15 to TRBJ1-2, with D uncertain. V was cut by 0 bases and J by 7 bases, with 15 bases left in between. This CDR3 is built from 15 residues. Germline V gene lookup returns CDR1 LNHNV and CDR2 YYDKDF (reference sequence). In DNA, the CDR3 is TGTGCCACCAGCAGAGAACGAACTCGGACCCGTGGCTACACCTTC. Its translation: CATSRERTRTRGYTF.

This clonotype was seen a handful of times. The chain combines TRBV20-1 with TRBJ2-1, with D possibly being TRBD1 or TRBD2 (5 bases each). Trimming stripped 4 bases from V and 9 bases from J, with 25 bases between. The CDR3 sequence is 16 residues long. The germline V gene encodes CDR1 DFQATT and CDR2 SNEGSKA (reference sequence). The CDR3 DNA sequence: TGCAGTGCTACACTTTTCCGGGACGGATTTTCGGGTGAGCAGTTCTTC. Translating it yields CSATLFRDGFSGEQFF.

This clonotype has a count of ten or more. CDR3 loop: CASSSWAQKPQGDEQFF. The DNA of the CDR3 is TGTGCCAGCAGCTCGTGGGCCCAGAAACCACAGGGCGATGAGCAGTTCTTC. The V call is TRBV7-9, the J call TRBJ2-1; D is perhaps TRBD1 (6 bases). This CDR3 is built from 17 residues. Trimming took 4 bases from V and 8 from J, leaving 24 bases between them. The germline V gene encodes CDR1 SEHNR and CDR2 FQNEAQ (reference sequence).

This clonotype was seen ten or more times. The chain recombines TRBV28 with TRBJ1-4; possibly TRBD1 for D (6 bases). Trimming removed 5 bases at V and 0 bases at J, with 16 bases between. The CDR3 spans 17 residues. Germline V gene data show CDR1 as MDHEN and CDR2 as SYDVKM. The CDR3 bases are TGTGCCAGCAGTAAGATTTCAGGGGAGGCAACTAATGAAAAACTGTTTTTT. Translation gives CASSKISGEATNEKLFF.

The sample holds many counts of this clonotype. V and J are TRBV11-2 and TRBJ1-2; possibly TRBD1 for D (6 bases). The V and J ends lost 3 bases and 6 bases respectively, with 11 bases between them. CDR3 length equals 13 residues. The germline V gene encodes CDR1 SGHAT and CDR2 FQNNGV. This CDR3 reads CASSLAGANGYTF. CDR3 coding DNA: TGTGCCAGCAGCTTGGCGGGGGCCAATGGCTACACCTTC.

This clonotype was found many times. The rearrangement uses TRBV11-2 and TRBJ1-6, with D tentatively TRBD1 (5 bases). The ends were cut back, 0 bases at V and 9 bases at J, with 15 bases in the middle. CDR1 SGHAT and CDR2 FQNNGV come from the germline V gene. The length of the CDR3 is 16 residues. CDR3 loop: CASSLDNRAGPSPLHF. CDR3 nucleotides: TGTGCCAGCAGCTTAGATAATAGGGCAGGGCCTTCACCCCTCCACTTT.

This clonotype came up many times. V and J are TRBV28 and TRBJ2-2; 7 bases align to TRBD1. This CDR3 is 16 amino acids long. Germline CDR1 and CDR2: MDHEN and SYDVKM. With V trimmed by 4 bases and J by 5 bases, 10 bases remained unmatched. CDR3 sequence reads: CASSSRGLQRTGELFF. CDR3 nucleotide sequence: TGTGCCAGCAGTTCTAGGGGGCTCCAGAGGACCGGGGAGCTGTTTTTT.

This clonotype was counted between two and nine times. This rearrangement joins TRBV10-3 to TRBJ2-7; D gene ambiguous. The V gene's germline CDR1 is ENHRY and CDR2 SYGVKD. Trimming removed 2 bases from V and 2 bases from J, with 7 bases in between. CDR3 length: 13 residues. Here the CDR3 DNA reads TGTGCCATCAGTGAGACATTTACCTACGAGCAGTACTTC. Its protein product is CAISETFTYEQYF.

This sequence joins TRBV20-1 and TRBJ2-5; 7 bases are a match to TRBD2. The CDR3 spans 14 residues. Germline loops: CDR1 DFQATT, CDR2 SNEGSKA (reference sequence). Trimming cost V 6 bases and J 2 bases; bases outside gene matches: 9. The CDR3, as DNA: TGCAGTGCCGCGGGGCTAGCGGCACAAGAGACCCAGTACTTC. Its protein product is CSAAGLAAQETQYF.

This clonotype appeared many times. V gene TRBV18 combines with J gene TRBJ1-3; 9 nucleotides match TRBD1. V lost 0 bases to trimming and J lost 1 base; unmatched junction nucleotides: 4. CDR1 and CDR2 (germline): KGHSH, LQKENI. The CDR3 covers 17 residues. DNA for the CDR3: TGTGCCAGCTCACCACCGGGACAGGGTTCGTCTGGAAACACCATATATTTT. The encoded protein is CASSPPGQGSSGNTIYF.

This clonotype was counted a few times. V and J are TRBV6-2 or TRBV6-3 and TRBJ2-3, with no clear D. The CDR3 spans 14 residues. Trimming shortened V by 2 bases and J by 0 bases, and 6 bases separated the two germline ends. The germline CDR1 and CDR2 sequences are MNHEY and SVGEGT. The CDR3 sequence is CASSYRRSTDTQYF. The DNA for the CDR3 is TGTGCCAGCAGTTACCGTCGGAGCACAGATACGCAGTATTTT.

The chain joins TRBV19 to TRBJ1-2; TRBD1 matches at 10 bases. The V gene end was trimmed by 4 bases and the J gene end by 4 bases; junction bases not matched to a gene: 6. Germline-derived CDR1 and CDR2 are LNHDA and SQIVND (reference sequence). The CDR3 spans 15 residues. The CDR3 is CASSTRDRGTYGYTF. The CDR3 coding sequence is TGTGCCAGTAGTACTCGGGACAGGGGAACCTATGGCTACACCTTC.

The table lists this clonotype with many counts. V gene TRBV7-2 combines with J gene TRBJ2-1; the match to TRBD1 covers 10 bases. V was clipped by 4 bases and J by 2 bases; unmatched bases: 5. CDR3 size: 16 residues. Germline loops: CDR1 SGHTA, CDR2 FQGNSA. CDR3 sequence (DNA): TGTGCCAGCAGCTCCAGACAGGGGGCTGCCTACAATGAGCAGTTCTTC. This gives the protein CASSSRQGAAYNEQFF.

This clonotype showed up many times. V is TRBV28 and J is TRBJ1-1; D is ambiguous. V shed 6 bases and J shed 1 base, with 3 bases lying between them. Per germline, CDR1 MDHEN and CDR2 SYDVKM. The CDR3 has 11 amino acids. The CDR3 coding sequence is TGTGCCAGCAGGGGGAACACTGAAGCTTTCTTT. Its translation is CASRGNTEAFF.